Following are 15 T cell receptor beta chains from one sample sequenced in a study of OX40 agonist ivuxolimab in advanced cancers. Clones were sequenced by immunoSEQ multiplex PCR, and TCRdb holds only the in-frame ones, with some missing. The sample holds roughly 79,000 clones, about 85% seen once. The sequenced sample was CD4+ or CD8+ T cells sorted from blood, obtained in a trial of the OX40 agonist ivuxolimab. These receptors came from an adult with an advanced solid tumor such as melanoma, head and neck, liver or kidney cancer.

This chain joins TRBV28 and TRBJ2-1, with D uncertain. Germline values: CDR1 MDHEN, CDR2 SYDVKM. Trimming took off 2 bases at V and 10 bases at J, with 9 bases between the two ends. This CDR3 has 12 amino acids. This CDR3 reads CASSLPPSEQFF. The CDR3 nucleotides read TGTGCCAGCAGTTTACCCCCCAGCGAGCAGTTCTTC.

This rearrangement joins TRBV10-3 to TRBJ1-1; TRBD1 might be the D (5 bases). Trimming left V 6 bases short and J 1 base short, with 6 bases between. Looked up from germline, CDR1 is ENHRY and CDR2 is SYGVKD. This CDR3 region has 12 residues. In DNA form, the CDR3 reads TGTGCCATCAGCGGACAGAACACTGAAGCTTTCTTT. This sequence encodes CAISGQNTEAFF.

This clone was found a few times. Here the CDR3 reads CASSLENRALNYGYTF. The CDR3 coding sequence is TGTGCCAGCAGCTTGGAAAACCGGGCCCTTAACTATGGCTACACCTTC. This chain joins TRBV5-4 and TRBJ1-2; no clear D. The length of the CDR3 is 16 residues. The V end lost 0 bases, the J end lost 1 base, and 13 bases lay between the germline ends. Germline values: CDR1 SGHNT, CDR2 YYREEE (reference sequence). The whole variable domain, filled in from reference TRBV5-4 and TRBJ1-2, reads ETGVTQSPTHLIKTRGQQVTLRCSSQSGHNTVSWYQQALGQGPQFIFQYYREEENGRGNFPPRFSGLQFPNYSSELNVNALELDDSALYLCASSLENRALNYGYTFGSGTRLTVV.

CDR3: CASNRDRSSYEQYF. The CDR3 bases are TGTGCCAGCAACCGAGACAGGAGCTCCTACGAGCAGTACTTC. The J gene is TRBJ2-7, the V gene TRBV27, with a weak D call TRBD1 (6 bases). CDR3 length equals 14 residues. Germline lookup yields CDR1 MNHEY and CDR2 SMNVEV (reference sequence). V was cut by 7 bases and J by 0 bases, with 13 bases left in between.

The CDR3 region has the DNA TGTGCCAGCAGTTGGGAGGGGGGCTTCTCTGAAGCTTTCTTT. This encodes CASSWEGGFSEAFF. The genes are TRBV6-1 and TRBJ1-1; tentatively, D is TRBD1 (6 bases). CDR1 and CDR2 from the germline V gene are MNHNS and SASEGT. The CDR3 runs to 14 residues. V dropped 5 bases and J dropped 6 bases, with 16 bases sitting between them.

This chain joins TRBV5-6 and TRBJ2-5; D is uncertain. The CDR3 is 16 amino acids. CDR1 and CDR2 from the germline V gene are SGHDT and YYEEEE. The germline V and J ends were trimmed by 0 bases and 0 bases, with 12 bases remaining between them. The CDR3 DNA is TGTGCCAGCAGCTTGGATACAGTGGAAAACCAAGAGACCCAGTACTTC. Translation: CASSLDTVENQETQYF.

CDR3 bases: TGTGCCAGCCGAGACACTCCGGTCGGGTATGGCTACACCTTC. It is translated as CASRDTPVGYGYTF. The chain carries TRBV6-1 and TRBJ1-2; D remains unclear. V was cut by 8 bases and J by 5 bases, with 18 bases left in between. CDR3 length: 14 residues. The germline gives CDR1 MNHNS, CDR2 SASEGT.

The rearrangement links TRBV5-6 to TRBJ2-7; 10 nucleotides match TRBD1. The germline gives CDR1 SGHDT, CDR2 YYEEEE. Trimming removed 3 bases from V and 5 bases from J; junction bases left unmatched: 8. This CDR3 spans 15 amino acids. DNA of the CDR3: TGTGCCAGCAGCTACGAGGGGGACAGGGGCCACGAGCAGTACTTC. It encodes CASSYEGDRGHEQYF.

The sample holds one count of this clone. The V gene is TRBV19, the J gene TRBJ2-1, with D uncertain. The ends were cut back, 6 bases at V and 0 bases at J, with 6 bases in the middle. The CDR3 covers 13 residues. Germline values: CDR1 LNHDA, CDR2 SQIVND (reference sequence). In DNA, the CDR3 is TGTGCCAGTAGGAAGAGCTCCTACAATGAGCAGTTCTTC. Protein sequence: CASRKSSYNEQFF.

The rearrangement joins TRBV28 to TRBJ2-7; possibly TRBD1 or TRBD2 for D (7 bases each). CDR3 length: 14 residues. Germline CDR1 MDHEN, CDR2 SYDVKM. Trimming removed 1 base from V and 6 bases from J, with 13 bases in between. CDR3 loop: CASSLLTGRVEQYF. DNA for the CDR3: TGTGCCAGCAGTTTATTGACAGGGAGGGTCGAGCAGTACTTC.

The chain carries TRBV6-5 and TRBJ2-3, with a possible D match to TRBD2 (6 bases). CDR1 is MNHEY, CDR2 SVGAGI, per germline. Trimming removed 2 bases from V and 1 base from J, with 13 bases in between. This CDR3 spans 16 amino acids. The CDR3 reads CASSYGLTARTDTQYF. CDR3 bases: TGTGCCAGCAGTTACGGACTAACCGCGCGCACAGATACGCAGTATTTT.

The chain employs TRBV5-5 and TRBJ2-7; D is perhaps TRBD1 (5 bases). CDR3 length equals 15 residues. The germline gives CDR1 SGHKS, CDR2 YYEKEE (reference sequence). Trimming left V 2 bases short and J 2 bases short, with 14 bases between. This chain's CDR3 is CASSFHGRQTYEQYF. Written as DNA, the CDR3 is TGTGCCAGCAGCTTTCACGGAAGACAGACCTACGAGCAGTACTTC.

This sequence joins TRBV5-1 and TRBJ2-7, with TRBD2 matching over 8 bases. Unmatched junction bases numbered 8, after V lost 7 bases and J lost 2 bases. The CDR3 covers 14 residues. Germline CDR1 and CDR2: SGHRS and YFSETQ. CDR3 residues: CASHSGANPYEQYF. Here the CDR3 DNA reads TGCGCCAGCCATAGCGGGGCGAATCCCTACGAGCAGTACTTC.

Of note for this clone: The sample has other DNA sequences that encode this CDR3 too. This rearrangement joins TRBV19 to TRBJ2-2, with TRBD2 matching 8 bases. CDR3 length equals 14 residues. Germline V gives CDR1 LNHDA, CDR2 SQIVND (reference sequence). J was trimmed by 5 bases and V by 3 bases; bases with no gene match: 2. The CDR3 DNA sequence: TGTGCCAGTAGTATCTTAGCGGGGACCGGGGAGCTGTTTTTT. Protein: CASSILAGTGELFF.

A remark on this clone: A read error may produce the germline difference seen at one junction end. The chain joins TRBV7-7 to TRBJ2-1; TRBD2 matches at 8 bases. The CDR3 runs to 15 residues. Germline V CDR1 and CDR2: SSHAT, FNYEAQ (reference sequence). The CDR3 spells CASSLELAAYNEQFF. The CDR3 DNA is TGTGCTAGCAGCTTAGAACTAGCGGCCTACAATGAGCAGTTCTTC.